These 27 T cell receptor beta chains originate from one sample sequenced in a study of blood T cells in healthy people across ages. Using a J-beta primer mix together with a sample-barcoded 5' primer, a second PCR was run for roughly 6 to 12 cycles. MiXCR, run by TCRdb on the 5' RACE reads, gives a single entry per CDR3 protein. The sample carries about 780,000 distinct CDR3 sequences, around 50% recorded once. Sequencing was performed on blood. The receptor source for this set is a man older than 75 in good health.

The V call is TRBV5-1, the J call TRBJ2-1; the D gene is possibly TRBD2 (6 bases). The last part of the DNA fits TRBJ2-7 better; the J call may be wrong. The CDR3 extends over 17 amino acids. Germline CDR1 reads SGHRS; CDR2 reads YFSETQ. The DNA of the CDR3 is TGCGCCAACAGTCCTTGGCAGGTGGGAGGTTCCTACAATGAGCAGTACTTC. The encoded protein is CANSPWQVGGSYNEQYF.

V is TRBV6-6 and J is TRBJ2-7; D unclear. The V and J ends lost 6 bases and 7 bases respectively, with 22 bases between them. The CDR3 consists of 15 residues. Germline values: CDR1 MNHNY, CDR2 SVGAGI (reference sequence). As DNA, the CDR3 is TGTGCCAGCAGCTCACTTGACGGCTCCTACAATGAGCAGTACTTC. Protein: CASSSLDGSYNEQYF.

This clonotype was recorded a few times. This rearrangement joins TRBV2 to TRBJ2-3, with no clear D. The CDR3 spans 14 residues. Germline V gene data show CDR1 as SNHLY and CDR2 as FYNNEI. Trimming cost V 8 bases and J 0 bases, with 12 bases left between them. The CDR3 DNA reads TGTGCCAGCTCTGGCAGGATAAGCACAGATACGCAGTATTTT. It yields the protein CASSGRISTDTQYF.

The V gene is TRBV25-1, the J gene TRBJ2-5; either TRBD1 or TRBD2 may fit D (5 bases each). From germline, CDR1 is MGHDK and CDR2 SYGVNS. This CDR3 has 13 residues. The V and J ends lost 3 bases and 2 bases respectively, with 7 bases between them. CDR3 sequence (DNA): TGTGCCAGCAGTGATTGGGGGCAAGAGACCCAGTACTTC. Amino acids: CASSDWGQETQYF.

This clonotype was seen a few times. The chain joins TRBV29-1 to TRBJ2-7; D unresolved. The V and J ends lost 2 bases and 2 bases respectively, with 10 bases between them. Germline CDR1 SQVTM, CDR2 ANQGSEA. This CDR3 comprises 13 residues. CDR3 nucleotides: TGCAGCGTTGAAAGGACGTCTCCCTACGAGCAGTACTTC. It translates to CSVERTSPYEQYF.

A single count supports this clonotype. V usage is TRBV5-1 and J usage is TRBJ2-1; 8 positions agree with TRBD2. The germline gives CDR1 SGHRS, CDR2 YFSETQ. This CDR3 comprises 15 residues. V lost 6 bases to trimming and J lost 8 bases; unmatched junction nucleotides: 13. The CDR3 spells CASKKVSGGGDEQFF. CDR3 in DNA: TGCGCCAGCAAAAAGGTATCGGGAGGGGGTGATGAGCAGTTCTTC.

The chain carries TRBV27 and TRBJ1-6; 8 bases map to TRBD1. The CDR3 contains 14 residues. The germline CDR1 and CDR2 sequences are MNHEY and SMNVEV (reference sequence). After removal of 2 bases from V and 10 bases from J, the junction contained 4 bases not matched to a gene. CDR3 nucleotides: TGTGCCAGCAGTTTAGGACAGGGAGGCTCACCCCTCCACTTT. Protein product: CASSLGQGGSPLHF.

In this sample, this clonotype turned up a few times. The chain has TRBV7-2 and TRBJ2-3; a weak D match, TRBD1 (5 bases). With 3 bases removed from V and 1 base from J, the gap between germline ends came to 11 bases. The CDR3 runs 15 residues. CDR1 and CDR2 (germline): SGHTA, FQGNSA. The chain's CDR3 is CASSFDRKGTDTQYF. In nucleotides, the CDR3 is TGTGCCAGCAGCTTCGACAGAAAAGGCACAGATACGCAGTATTTT.

The chain has TRBV20-1 and TRBJ2-1, with a tentative D call TRBD1 (6 bases). Trimming removed 6 bases at V and 4 bases at J, with 19 bases between. CDR3 length equals 15 residues. CDR1 is DFQATT and CDR2 is SNEGSKA in the germline V gene (reference sequence). The CDR3 DNA reads as TGCAGTGCACCCCAGAACAGGGTCCCATACAATGAGCAGTTCTTC. This sequence encodes CSAPQNRVPYNEQFF.

The genes are TRBV28 and TRBJ1-1; D might be TRBD1 (6 bases). Trimming shortened V by 6 bases and J by 8 bases, and 13 bases separated the two germline ends. The CDR3 runs 12 residues. CDR1 MDHEN and CDR2 SYDVKM come from the germline V gene. The CDR3 here is CASRGGAWEAFF. CDR3 DNA sequence: TGTGCCAGCAGAGGGGGGGCGTGGGAAGCTTTCTTT.

This clonotype was picked up one time. The V gene is TRBV12-3 or TRBV12-4, the J gene TRBJ2-5; D call uncertain. CDR3 length equals 14 residues. Trimming left V 2 bases short and J 11 bases short, with 18 bases between. In DNA, the CDR3 is TGTGCCAGCAGTTTAACCGAAGGGCAGAATGAGCAGTACTTC. This sequence encodes CASSLTEGQNEQYF.

This chain joins TRBV7-9 and TRBJ2-3, with unresolved D. This CDR3 is built from 14 residues. With 6 bases removed from V and 7 bases from J, the gap between germline ends came to 17 bases. The germline gives CDR1 SEHNR, CDR2 FQNEAQ (reference sequence). The CDR3 DNA is TGTGCCAGCAGTAACCCGGGCCCACAGAATACGCAGTATTTT. Protein sequence: CASSNPGPQNTQYF.

The rearrangement joins TRBV18 to TRBJ2-7; D uncertain. This CDR3 is built from 13 residues. Germline lookup yields CDR1 KGHSH and CDR2 LQKENI. V was shortened by 3 bases and J by 1 base, with 7 bases between the two germline ends. Written as DNA, the CDR3 is TGTGCCAGCTCACCGCTAGAATCCTACGAGCAGTACTTC. Translating it yields CASSPLESYEQYF.

The chain combines TRBV11-2 with TRBJ2-5; D is uncertain. CDR1 is SGHAT and CDR2 is FQNNGV in the germline V gene. The CDR3 is made up of 15 amino acids. Trimming removed 0 bases from V and 4 bases from J, with 12 bases in between. The CDR3 DNA reads as TGTGCCAGCAGCTTAGATCTGGGCCGAGGAGAGACCCAGTACTTC. Translation gives CASSLDLGRGETQYF.

The chain has TRBV24-1 and TRBJ2-3; either TRBD1 or TRBD2 may fit D (5 bases each). V lost 4 bases, J lost 0 bases, and 7 bases lay in between. CDR3 length equals 14 residues. The germline gives CDR1 KGHDR, CDR2 SFDVKD. CDR3 nucleotide sequence: TGTGCCACCAGTGACTGGGACAGCACAGATACGCAGTATTTT. Its translation is CATSDWDSTDTQYF.

The chain carries TRBV6-5 and TRBJ2-7; D may correspond to TRBD1 or TRBD2 (7 bases each). Per the germline V gene, CDR1 is MNHEY and CDR2 is SVGAGI. V lost 6 bases and J 7 bases, leaving 25 bases between the germline ends. CDR3 size: 16 residues. CDR3 sequence (DNA): TGTGCCAGCAGCCCGGTACTGGGGAGGGGGCCCAATGAGCAGTACTTC. Its protein is CASSPVLGRGPNEQYF.

The rearrangement joins TRBV20-1 to TRBJ1-4, with D maybe TRBD1 (6 bases). The CDR3 has 14 residues. Germline values: CDR1 DFQATT, CDR2 SNEGSKA (reference sequence). Trimming pared 3 bases from V and 7 bases from J, leaving 15 bases between. The CDR3 coding sequence is TGCAGTGCTAGGGACGTACAGGGAACTGAAAAACTGTTTTTT. This gives the protein CSARDVQGTEKLFF.

This chain joins TRBV6-1 and TRBJ1-6; no definite D call. Trimming removed 10 bases from V and 8 bases from J, with 15 bases in between. The CDR3 is made up of 13 amino acids. The germline gives CDR1 MNHNS, CDR2 SASEGT. The CDR3: CATRVSLDSPLHF. In DNA, the CDR3 is TGTGCCACGCGGGTGTCACTGGATTCACCCCTCCACTTT.

V is TRBV9 and J is TRBJ1-2, with 8 bases lining up with TRBD1. The CDR3 spans 15 residues. Germline lookup yields CDR1 SGDLS and CDR2 YYNGEE. With V trimmed by 3 bases and J by 8 bases, 12 bases remained unmatched. Here the CDR3 DNA reads TGTGCCAGCAGCGCGGGACAGGCTATCGGGCAAGGCTACACCTTC. Its translation: CASSAGQAIGQGYTF.

The CDR3, as DNA: TGCGCCAGCACTCGGACAGGGGGGGATGAAAAACTGTTTTTT. It encodes CASTRTGGDEKLFF. V usage is TRBV5-1 and J usage is TRBJ1-4, with TRBD1 matching 10 bases. The germline gives CDR1 SGHRS, CDR2 YFSETQ. The V and J ends lost 6 bases and 6 bases, in that order; junction bases with no gene match: 5. The CDR3 consists of 14 residues.

This clonotype was seen more than once but under ten times. The V gene is TRBV30, the J gene TRBJ1-5, with 7 bases matching TRBD1. The CDR3 is 13 residues long. The V and J ends lost 0 bases and 6 bases, in that order; junction bases with no gene match: 2. Germline-derived CDR1 and CDR2 are GTSNPN and SVGIG (reference sequence). The chain's CDR3 is CAWSVEGAQPQHF. The DNA for the CDR3 is TGTGCCTGGAGTGTAGAGGGGGCTCAGCCCCAGCATTTT.

This clonotype has only one observation. This chain uses TRBV7-7 with TRBJ2-1; D not certain. Trimming took 2 bases from V and 7 from J, leaving 9 bases between them. The germline V gene has CDR1 SSHAT and CDR2 FNYEAQ (reference sequence). CDR3 length: 13 amino acids. The CDR3 bases are TGTGCCAGCAGCTTAAGTGCAGTGAATGAGCAGTTCTTC. Residues: CASSLSAVNEQFF.

The rearrangement uses TRBV11-2 and TRBJ2-5; TRBD1 is a possible D gene (5 bases). Trimming removed 5 bases at V and 2 bases at J, with 12 bases between. The germline V gene has CDR1 SGHAT and CDR2 FQNNGV. The CDR3 consists of 14 residues. The CDR3 sequence: CASSTGRAQETQYF. The CDR3 DNA is TGTGCCAGCAGCACAGGACGCGCACAAGAGACCCAGTACTTC.

V gene TRBV7-3 combines with J gene TRBJ2-1, with 10 positions matching TRBD2. The CDR3 loop spans 14 amino acids. V gave up 3 bases and J gave up 9 bases; unmatched junction bases: 5. The germline CDR1 and CDR2 sequences are SGHTA and FQGTGA. This CDR3 reads CASSLSGRATEQFF. The CDR3 coding sequence is TGTGCCAGCAGCTTGAGCGGGAGGGCCACTGAGCAGTTCTTC.

This clonotype was observed a few times. The V and J genes are TRBV28 and TRBJ1-4, with 7 bases fitting TRBD1. The CDR3 is 15 residues long. Germline values: CDR1 MDHEN, CDR2 SYDVKM. The ends lost 6 bases at V and 3 bases at J; junction bases unmatched: 7. The CDR3 DNA sequence: TGTGCCAGCAGGTTTGGGACAGCCCCTAATGAAAAACTGTTTTTT. Its translation: CASRFGTAPNEKLFF.

This clonotype was seen only a few times. This chain joins TRBV9 and TRBJ1-2; D not resolved. The CDR3 is 10 residues long. With 3 bases removed from V and 6 bases from J, the gap between germline ends came to 3 bases. Germline CDR1 reads SGDLS; CDR2 reads YYNGEE. The chain's CDR3 is CASSGDGYTF. In nucleotides, the CDR3 is TGTGCCAGCAGCGGGGATGGCTACACCTTC.

This chain uses TRBV10-3 with TRBJ2-2, with D hard to call. The CDR3 spans 13 residues. Between the trimmed V and J ends, which lost 6 bases and 6 bases, there was a span of 11 bases. Germline V gene sequence: CDR1 ENHRY, CDR2 SYGVKD. CDR3: CAISDDFPGELFF. The CDR3 DNA is TGTGCCATCAGCGATGACTTCCCCGGGGAGCTGTTTTTT.